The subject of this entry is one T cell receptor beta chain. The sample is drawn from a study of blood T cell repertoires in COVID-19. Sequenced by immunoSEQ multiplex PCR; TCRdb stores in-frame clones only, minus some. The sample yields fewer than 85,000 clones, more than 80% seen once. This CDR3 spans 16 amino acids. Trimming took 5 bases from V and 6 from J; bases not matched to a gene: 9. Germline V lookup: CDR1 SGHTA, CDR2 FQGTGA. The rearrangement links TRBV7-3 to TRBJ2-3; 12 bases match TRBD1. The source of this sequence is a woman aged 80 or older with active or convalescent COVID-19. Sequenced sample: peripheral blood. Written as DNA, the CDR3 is TGTGCCAGCAGCCCGGGACAGGGGGCGCGGGAGGATACGCAGTATTTT. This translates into CASSPGQGAREDTQYF.